A single sample gave rise to the 2 T cell receptor beta chains below, sequenced in a study of blood T cell repertoires in COVID-19. Some clones are missing from TCRdb's copy, which holds only in-frame ones; the method was immunoSEQ multiplex PCR. The sample lists 150,000 to 200,000 clones; around 87% were seen once. The sample consisted of peripheral blood. The receptors come from a woman of 80 years or more in a cohort sampled during active or convalescent COVID-19.

The CDR3 sequence: CASSFRQLFSNQPQHF. CDR3 in DNA: TGTGCCAGCAGTTTCAGACAGTTATTTAGCAATCAGCCCCAGCATTTT. V gene TRBV27 combines with J gene TRBJ1-5, with a weak D call TRBD1 (5 bases). V was trimmed by 3 bases and J by 0 bases, leaving 12 bases between them. Germline loops: CDR1 MNHEY, CDR2 SMNVEV (reference sequence). CDR3 length equals 16 residues.

The V and J genes are TRBV3-1 (or the pseudogene TRBV3-2) and TRBJ2-2, with 7 bases aligning to TRBD1. Germline loops: CDR1 LGHDT, CDR2 YNNKEL (reference sequence). The CDR3 extends over 15 amino acids. The trim removed 4 bases at V and 5 bases at J, leaving 7 bases unmatched. CDR3 nucleotides: TGTGCCAGCAGCCCACCCGGGACAGAAACCGGGGAGCTGTTTTTT. Translated, it gives CASSPPGTETGELFF.